A selection of T cell receptor beta chains follows, all from one sample in a study of cytomegalovirus exposure and HLA in healthy donors. Here immunoSEQ multiplex PCR was the method, and the copy in TCRdb shows in-frame clones only, minus some. The table lists 130,000 or so clones, more than 75% of them singletons, with around 3% in the top ten. The source material was PBMCs. These receptors all stem from a man between 18 and 35 years old in good health and CMV-seropositive. Each CDR3 is given with its conserved first and last residue. A D gene is named only where the DNA matches it firmly. Clone size is not always given. Where it is, it says once, few, many or a class for expanded clones.

d_call	v_call	clone_size	j_call	cdr3_nt	cdr3_aa
.	TRBV19	once	TRBJ2-2	TGTGCCAGTAGTATTAGGACCGGGGGATTAACCGGGGAGCTGTTTTTT	CASSIRTGGLTGELFF
TRBD2	TRBV5-6	.	TRBJ2-7	TGTGCCAGCAGCATCGGACTAGCGACCAACTACGAGCAGTACTTC	CASSIGLATNYEQYF
.	TRBV2	.	TRBJ2-7	TGTGCCAGCAGTGAGGGCCGGACCTACGAGCAGTACTTC	CASSEGRTYEQYF
TRBD1	TRBV28	once	TRBJ1-5	TGTGCCAGCAGTTTGGGACAGCGCAATCAGCCCCAGCATTTT	CASSLGQRNQPQHF
TRBD1	TRBV6-5	.	TRBJ1-5	TGTGCCAGCAGTTCCGCGGGACAGGGAAATCAGCCCCAGCATTTT	CASSSAGQGNQPQHF
.	TRBV28	.	TRBJ2-5	TGTGCCAGCAGTCTAGGGGGGGCAGGGGGCCGAGGAGAGACCCAGTACTTC	CASSLGGAGGRGETQYF
.	TRBV15	.	TRBJ1-1	TGTGCCACCAGCAGAGAAACAGGGTCGGGCACTGAAGCTTTCTTT	CATSRETGSGTEAFF
.	TRBV4-1	.	TRBJ1-5	TGCGCCAGCAGCCAAGATGATAAGGGGTGGCAGCCCCAGCATTTT	CASSQDDKGWQPQHF
.	TRBV18	.	TRBJ1-1	TGTGCCAGCTCAACACCCCGGGAGTACACTGAAGCTTTCTTT	CASSTPREYTEAFF
TRBD1	TRBV28	.	TRBJ1-5	TGTGCCAGCAGTCTTCGGACAGGGGCTTATAGCAATCAGCCCCAGCATTTT	CASSLRTGAYSNQPQHF
.	TRBV5-1	.	TRBJ1-2	TGCGTCAGCAGCTTGAACAGCTTTAACTATGGCTACACCTTC	CVSSLNSFNYGYTF
.	TRBV19	.	TRBJ1-4	TGTGCCAGTACGGATGGGGCGGCAACTAATGAAAAACTGTTTTTT	CASTDGAATNEKLFF